This TCR beta chain was documented in a study of blood T cell repertoires in COVID-19. From germline, CDR1 is SGDLS and CDR2 YYNGEE. The CDR3 loop spans 12 amino acids. Deletions cut 2 bases from V and 4 bases from J, with 4 bases between. This clone occurred once. Assay: immunoSEQ multiplex PCR; the TCRdb copy retains only in-frame clones and omits some. The table lists tens of thousands of clones, about 90% of them singletons. This TCR came from a human donor in a cohort sampled during active COVID-19. The chain carries TRBV9 and TRBJ1-3; D is undetermined. The sample comprised peripheral blood. This CDR3 reads CASSVQGNTIYF. The CDR3 nucleotides read TGTGCCAGCAGCGTCCAGGGAAACACCATATATTTT.